These 27 T cell receptor beta chains originate from one sample sequenced in a study of control samples from healthy donors and cancer patients. Method: immunoSEQ multiplex PCR; TCRdb's copy keeps in-frame clones and lacks some. The table lists 100,000 to 150,000 clones, more than 85% of them singletons. Sequenced: blood. Receptors originate from a young man in good health.

CDR3 region: CASRLGNYGYTF. The CDR3 region has the DNA TGTGCCAGCAGATTAGGGAACTATGGCTACACCTTC. The V call is TRBV14, the J call TRBJ1-2; D not certain. CDR1 is SGHDN, CDR2 FVKESK, per germline. Deletions cut 6 bases from V and 2 bases from J, with 7 bases between. This CDR3 has 12 residues.

The chain employs TRBV6-1 and TRBJ1-2; possible D gene TRBD1, 5 bases. V was pared by 0 bases and J by 4 bases, with 15 bases between. The CDR3 length is 16 residues. Per germline, CDR1 MNHNS and CDR2 SASEGT. CDR3 bases: TGTGCCAGCAGTGAAGCGCTCGGTATGGACATCTATGGCTACACCTTC. This codes for CASSEALGMDIYGYTF.

This chain uses TRBV12-3 or TRBV12-4 with TRBJ1-4; the D gene is possibly TRBD1 (6 bases). This CDR3 is 12 amino acids long. Trimming pared 7 bases from V and 6 bases from J, leaving 9 bases between. CDR3: CASKQGHEKLFF. The CDR3 DNA reads as TGTGCCAGCAAACAGGGTCATGAAAAACTGTTTTTT.

A note on this clone: The DNA is left out, because the CDR3 cannot be placed on it with certainty; the CDR3 is given as TCRdb lists it. The rearrangement uses TRBV28 and TRBJ1-4. CDR1 is MDHEN and CDR2 is SYDVKM in the germline V gene. The CDR3 totals 14 residues, both ends included. CDR3 residues: CASSLRQHREKLFF.

V gene TRBV5-6 combines with J gene TRBJ2-1, with 11 nucleotides matching TRBD2. CDR3 size: 15 residues. Germline CDR1 and CDR2: SGHDT and YYEEEE. V dropped 4 bases and J dropped 4; count of bases not matched to a gene: 4. Written as DNA, the CDR3 is TGTGCCAGCAGCGACAGACTAGCGGGATACAATGAGCAGTTCTTC. Protein product: CASSDRLAGYNEQFF. Using reference TRBV5-6 and TRBJ2-1 for the parts outside the CDR3, the full variable domain is DAGVTQSPTHLIKTRGQQVTLRCSPKSGHDTVSWYQQALGQGPQFIFQYYEEEERQRGNFPDRFSGHQFPNYSSELNVNALLLGDSALYLCASSDRLAGYNEQFFGPGTRLTVL.

This chain connects TRBV6-1 to TRBJ1-1; D perhaps matches TRBD1 (5 bases). Germline loops: CDR1 MNHNS, CDR2 SASEGT. The V end lost 1 base, the J end lost 5 bases, and 11 bases lay between the germline ends. This CDR3 region has 14 residues. CDR3 DNA sequence: TGTGCCAGCAGTGAAGTCAGGGAGAAAACTGAAGCTTTCTTT. Protein sequence: CASSEVREKTEAFF.

This sequence joins TRBV9 and TRBJ1-4; no clear D. Germline V gene data show CDR1 as SGDLS and CDR2 as YYNGEE. This CDR3 is built from 15 residues. V was clipped by 0 bases and J by 3 bases, with 9 bases between them. CDR3 DNA: TGTGCCAGCAGCGTAGAGGCAGTAGCTAATGAAAAACTGTTTTTT. Encoded protein: CASSVEAVANEKLFF.

DNA of the CDR3: TGTGCCACCACCCCCGGGAATGGCTACACCTTC. Its protein product is CATTPGNGYTF. This rearrangement joins TRBV6-5 to TRBJ1-2; D remains unclear. This CDR3 comprises 11 residues. V lost 10 bases to trimming and J lost 6 bases, with 12 bases between them. From germline, CDR1 is MNHEY and CDR2 SVGAGI.

This clone was observed a few times. The chain uses TRBV28 and TRBJ2-1, with 8 bases fitting TRBD2. CDR1 is MDHEN and CDR2 is SYDVKM in the germline V gene. This CDR3 region has 16 residues. V shed 5 bases, J shed 4 bases, and the junction held 10 bases outside the gene matches. CDR3 protein: CASSPGSGGRYNEQFF. In nucleotides, the CDR3 is TGTGCCAGCAGTCCCGGTTCGGGCGGGAGGTACAATGAGCAGTTCTTC. Full variable domain (outside the CDR3, taken from reference TRBV28 and TRBJ2-1): DVKVTQSSRYLVKRTGEKVFLECVQDMDHENMFWYRQDPGLGLRLIYFSYDVKMKEKGDIPEGYSVSREKKERFSLILESASTNQTSMYLCASSPGSGGRYNEQFFGPGTRLTVL.

This chain connects TRBV6-2 or TRBV6-3 to TRBJ1-3; a weak D match, TRBD1 (5 bases). Germline values: CDR1 MNHEY, CDR2 SVGEGT. The CDR3 length is 15 residues. Trimming stripped 2 bases from V and 0 bases from J, with 8 bases between. The CDR3 DNA sequence: TGTGCCAGCAGTTACGCAGGGAGCTCTGGAAACACCATATATTTT. This gives the protein CASSYAGSSGNTIYF.

The CDR3 coding sequence is TGTGCCAGCTCCAAAGTGGCGGCCCAAGAGACCCAGTACTTC. Protein product: CASSKVAAQETQYF. This chain uses TRBV18 with TRBJ2-5; D unclear. Germline V gene lookup returns CDR1 KGHSH and CDR2 LQKENI. V was trimmed by 6 bases and J by 1 base, leaving 12 bases between them. This CDR3 comprises 14 residues.

This rearrangement joins TRBV27 to TRBJ2-7; no firm D call. Per germline, CDR1 MNHEY and CDR2 SMNVEV (reference sequence). Trimming left V 3 bases short and J 2 bases short, with 8 bases between. The CDR3 spans 13 residues. The CDR3 here is CASSFQSTYEQYF. In DNA, the CDR3 is TGTGCCAGCAGTTTCCAGAGTACCTACGAGCAGTACTTC.

The J gene is TRBJ2-2, the V gene TRBV27; D unresolved. V shed 6 bases and J shed 5 bases, with 10 bases lying between them. The CDR3 spans 13 residues. Germline V gene sequence: CDR1 MNHEY, CDR2 SMNVEV (reference sequence). In nucleotides, the CDR3 is TGTGCCAGCAGACTCTACCCAACCGGGGAGCTGTTTTTT. This encodes CASRLYPTGELFF.

V and J are TRBV19 and TRBJ2-6; possible D gene TRBD2, 6 bases. This CDR3 is 15 amino acids long. Germline V CDR1 and CDR2: LNHDA, SQIVND (reference sequence). V dropped 5 bases and J dropped 1 base, with 9 bases sitting between them. The DNA for the CDR3 is TGTGCCAGTAGTGGAGGGACTTCTGGGGCCAACGTCCTGACTTTC. Translation: CASSGGTSGANVLTF.

The rearrangement uses TRBV27 and TRBJ2-5; 7 bases map to TRBD1. Germline V gives CDR1 MNHEY, CDR2 SMNVEV (reference sequence). This CDR3 comprises 15 residues. Trimming took 10 bases from V and 3 from J; bases not matched to a gene: 14. The CDR3 region has the DNA TGTGCCAATCACGAAGGGACAGCCCGTGAAGAGACCCAGTACTTC. Its translation is CANHEGTAREETQYF.

The chain recombines TRBV5-6 with TRBJ2-7; D remains ambiguous. V dropped 2 bases and J dropped 5 bases, with 5 bases sitting between them. Germline V gene data show CDR1 as SGHDT and CDR2 as YYEEEE. This CDR3 has 11 amino acids. The CDR3 DNA reads as TGTGCCAGCAGCTTCCAAGACGAGCAGTACTTC. This gives the protein CASSFQDEQYF.

The chain is built from TRBV5-6 and TRBJ1-2; a possible D gene is TRBD1 (5 bases). V shed 0 bases and J shed 10 bases, with 13 bases lying between them. CDR3 size: 13 residues. Germline V CDR1 and CDR2: SGHDT, YYEEEE. The CDR3 loop is CASSLAQGPFYTF. The CDR3 DNA follows: TGTGCCAGCAGCTTGGCTCAGGGTCCTTTCTACACCTTC. The full variable domain, in which reference TRBV5-6 and TRBJ1-2 provide the parts outside the CDR3, is DAGVTQSPTHLIKTRGQQVTLRCSPKSGHDTVSWYQQALGQGPQFIFQYYEEEERQRGNFPDRFSGHQFPNYSSELNVNALLLGDSALYLCASSLAQGPFYTFGSGTRLTVV.

V usage is TRBV7-3 and J usage is TRBJ2-1; no firm D call. Germline V CDR1 and CDR2: SGHTA, FQGTGA. Trimming stripped 5 bases from V and 9 bases from J, with 14 bases between. The CDR3 is 13 amino acids. This CDR3 is CASSIRKMGEQFF. The CDR3 DNA is TGTGCCAGCAGCATCCGAAAGATGGGTGAGCAGTTCTTC. Filled out from reference TRBV7-3 and TRBJ2-1, the complete variable domain reads GAGVSQTPSNKVTEKGKYVELRCDPISGHTALYWYRQSLGQGPEFLIYFQGTGAADDSGLPNDRFFAVRPEGSVSTLKIQRTERGDSAVYLCASSIRKMGEQFFGPGTRLTVL.

This rearrangement joins TRBV7-3 to TRBJ2-3; 9 nucleotides match TRBD2. The CDR3 runs to 15 residues. The germline V gene has CDR1 SGHTA and CDR2 FQGTGA. V lost 6 bases, J lost 1 base, and 5 bases stayed unmatched. In DNA form, the CDR3 reads TGTGCCAGCAGACGGACTAGCGATGGCACAGATACGCAGTATTTT. Amino acids: CASRRTSDGTDTQYF.

In its sample, this clone was seen a few times. The chain recombines TRBV15 with TRBJ1-2; D might be TRBD1 (5 bases). Trimming removed 3 bases at V and 4 bases at J, with 9 bases between. Germline assignment: CDR1 LNHNV and CDR2 YYDKDF (reference sequence). The CDR3 spans 13 residues. The CDR3: CATSRQGPYGYTF. The CDR3 DNA sequence: TGTGCCACCAGCAGGCAGGGCCCCTATGGCTACACCTTC.

This rearrangement joins TRBV18 to TRBJ2-2; TRBD2 matches at 10 bases. V lost 0 bases to trimming and J lost 2 bases; unmatched junction nucleotides: 3. The CDR3 runs 17 residues. CDR1 and CDR2 from the germline V gene are KGHSH and LQKENI. The CDR3 reads CASSPPLAGVNTGELFF. In DNA form, the CDR3 reads TGTGCCAGCTCACCACCGCTAGCGGGAGTTAACACCGGGGAGCTGTTTTTT.

CDR3 in amino acids: CASSLTSAQETQYF. The CDR3, as DNA: TGTGCCAGCAGCCTCACTTCGGCCCAAGAGACCCAGTACTTC. The chain recombines TRBV6-6 with TRBJ2-5; no firm D call. The CDR3 runs 14 residues. Germline lookup yields CDR1 MNHNY and CDR2 SVGAGI (reference sequence). With 6 bases removed from V and 1 base from J, the gap between germline ends came to 12 bases.

V gene TRBV7-9 combines with J gene TRBJ1-3; no definite D call. V dropped 3 bases and J dropped 2 bases, with 17 bases sitting between them. Looked up from germline, CDR1 is SEHNR and CDR2 is FQNEAQ (reference sequence). This CDR3 comprises 17 residues. DNA of the CDR3: TGTGCCAGCAGCTTCGGCCCGGGCCGCCCGACTGGAAACACCATATATTTT. Protein sequence: CASSFGPGRPTGNTIYF.

V gene TRBV27 combines with J gene TRBJ2-7; the match to TRBD1 covers 9 bases. V gave up 5 bases and J gave up 4 bases; unmatched junction bases: 9. The CDR3 consists of 15 residues. CDR1 is MNHEY, CDR2 SMNVEV, per germline (reference sequence). In DNA, the CDR3 is TGTGCCAGCAGTGGTACCGGGACAGGGAAGTACGAGCAGTACTTC. As protein: CASSGTGTGKYEQYF.

The rearrangement joins TRBV7-8 to TRBJ2-7, with D possibly TRBD1 on 5 matching bases. The CDR3 spans 15 residues. CDR1 and CDR2 from the germline V gene are SGHVS and FQNEAQ. V lost 0 bases and J lost 2, with 11 bases in between. The CDR3 protein is CASSLAMDTPYEQYF. In nucleotides, the CDR3 is TGTGCCAGCAGCTTAGCGATGGACACCCCCTACGAGCAGTACTTC. Combining the CDR3 with reference TRBV7-8 and TRBJ2-7 gives the whole variable domain GAGVSQSPRYKVAKRGQDVALRCDPISGHVSLFWYQQALGQGPEFLTYFQNEAQLDKSGLPSDRFFAERPEGSVSTLKIQRTQQEDSAVYLCASSLAMDTPYEQYFGPGTRLTVT.

The rearrangement joins TRBV7-9 to TRBJ2-3; D gene ambiguous. The germline V gene encodes CDR1 SEHNR and CDR2 FQNEAQ (reference sequence). Deletions cut 5 bases from V and 2 bases from J, with 17 bases between. This CDR3 has 16 residues. The CDR3 DNA reads TGTGCCAGCAGCGATCGGTCGTTTATCTACACAGATACGCAGTATTTT. It codes for CASSDRSFIYTDTQYF.

The chain recombines TRBV3-1 (or the pseudogene TRBV3-2) with TRBJ1-4; tentative D call: TRBD1 (5 bases). Germline V gene lookup returns CDR1 LGHDT and CDR2 YNNKEL (reference sequence). This CDR3 is built from 15 residues. The V gene lost 4 bases and the J gene lost 5 bases, with 14 bases spanning the gap. In DNA form, the CDR3 reads TGTGCCAGCAGCCTCCCTGGGGCGGGAAATGAAAAACTGTTTTTT. This codes for CASSLPGAGNEKLFF.